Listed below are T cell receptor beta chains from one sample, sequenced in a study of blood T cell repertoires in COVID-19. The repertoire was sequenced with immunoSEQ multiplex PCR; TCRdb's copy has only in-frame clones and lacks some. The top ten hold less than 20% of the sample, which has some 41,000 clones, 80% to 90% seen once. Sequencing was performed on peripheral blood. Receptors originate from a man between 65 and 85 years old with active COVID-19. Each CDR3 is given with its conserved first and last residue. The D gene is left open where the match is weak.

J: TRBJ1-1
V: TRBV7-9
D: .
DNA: TGTGCCAGCAGCCCTACGCGGAACACTGAAGCTTTCTTT
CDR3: CASSPTRNTEAFF

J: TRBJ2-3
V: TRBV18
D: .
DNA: TGTGCCAGCTCACCACCGTCGGATACGCAGTATTTT
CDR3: CASSPPSDTQYF

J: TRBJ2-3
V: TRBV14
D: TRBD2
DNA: TGTGGTGGGAGCGGGGGCGCCACAGATACGCAGTATTTT
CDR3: CGGSGGATDTQYF

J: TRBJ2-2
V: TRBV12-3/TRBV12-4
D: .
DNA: TGTGCCAGCACCACAGATGGTGGGGAGCTGTTTTTT
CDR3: CASTTDGGELFF

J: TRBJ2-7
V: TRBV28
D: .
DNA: TGTGCCAGCAGCTCCGGGGGCTACGAGCAGTACTTC
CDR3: CASSSGGYEQYF

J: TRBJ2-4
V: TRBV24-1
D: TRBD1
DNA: TGTGCCACCAGTGATGCCGGGACAGCAAAAGCCAAAAACATTCAGTACTTC
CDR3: CATSDAGTAKAKNIQYF

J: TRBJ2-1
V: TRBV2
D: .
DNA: TGTGCCAGCAGTTCATACAATGAGCAGTTCTTC
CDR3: CASSSYNEQFF

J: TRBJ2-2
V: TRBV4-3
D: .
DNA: TGCGCCAGCAGCCAGAACCTGGGGAGCGGAGCGAACACCGGGGAGCTGTTTTTT
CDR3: CASSQNLGSGANTGELFF

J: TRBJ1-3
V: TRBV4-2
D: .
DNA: TGTGCCAGCAGCCAAAGGGACAACGCTGGAAACACCATATATTTT
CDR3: CASSQRDNAGNTIYF

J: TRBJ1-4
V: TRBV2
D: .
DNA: TGTGCCAGCAGTGAAAGTTCGGCGGGGAGTAAACTGTTTTTT
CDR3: CASSESSAGSKLFF

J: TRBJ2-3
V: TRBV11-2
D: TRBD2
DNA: TGTGCCAGCAGCCCTATAGCGGGGATCTCCGATACGCAGTATTTT
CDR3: CASSPIAGISDTQYF

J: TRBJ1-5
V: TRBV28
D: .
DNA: TGTGCCAGCAGTTTTATTTCTCCCCCGAGGGGCAATCAGCCCCAGCATTTT
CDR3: CASSFISPPRGNQPQHF

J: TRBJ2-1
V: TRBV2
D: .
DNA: TGTGCCAGCCGGGAACTGGAGGAGCAGTTCTTC
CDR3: CASRELEEQFF

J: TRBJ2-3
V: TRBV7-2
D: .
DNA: TGTGCCAGCAGTCTTAGCGGATACACAGATACGCAGTATTTT
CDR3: CASSLSGYTDTQYF

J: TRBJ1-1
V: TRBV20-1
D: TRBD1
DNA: TGCAGTGCTAGTAGGGACAGGGTCACTGAAGCTTTCTTT
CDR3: CSASRDRVTEAFF